The clone carrying this T cell receptor beta chain was recorded once. Germline CDR1 and CDR2: MDHEN and SYDVKM. The CDR3 is 16 amino acids. The V end was cut by 5 bases, the J end by 0 bases, with 14 bases between. This sample is drawn from a study of blood T cell repertoires in COVID-19. Looking at the study overall: Sites across the United States, Italy and Spain contributed samples from acute and convalescent COVID-19. PBMCs, B-cell-depleted T cells, or T cells provided the cDNA or gDNA that made up the material.

The data were produced by immunoSEQ multiplex PCR, yet TCRdb's version contains in-frame clones alone and is incomplete. The sample carries roughly 230,000 clones, about 88% recorded once. The origin of this receptor is a woman aged 40 to 50 who had recovered from COVID-19. The sample was peripheral blood. The chain combines TRBV28 with TRBJ2-1; the D is unclear. The chain's CDR3 is CASSPIRWSSYNEQFF. The DNA for the CDR3 is TGTGCCAGCAGTCCGATAAGGTGGAGCTCCTACAATGAGCAGTTCTTC. Based on the CDR3 plus reference TRBV28 and TRBJ2-1, the full variable domain is DVKVTQSSRYLVKRTGEKVFLECVQDMDHENMFWYRQDPGLGLRLIYFSYDVKMKEKGDIPEGYSVSREKKERFSLILESASTNQTSMYLCASSPIRWSSYNEQFFGPGTRLTVL.